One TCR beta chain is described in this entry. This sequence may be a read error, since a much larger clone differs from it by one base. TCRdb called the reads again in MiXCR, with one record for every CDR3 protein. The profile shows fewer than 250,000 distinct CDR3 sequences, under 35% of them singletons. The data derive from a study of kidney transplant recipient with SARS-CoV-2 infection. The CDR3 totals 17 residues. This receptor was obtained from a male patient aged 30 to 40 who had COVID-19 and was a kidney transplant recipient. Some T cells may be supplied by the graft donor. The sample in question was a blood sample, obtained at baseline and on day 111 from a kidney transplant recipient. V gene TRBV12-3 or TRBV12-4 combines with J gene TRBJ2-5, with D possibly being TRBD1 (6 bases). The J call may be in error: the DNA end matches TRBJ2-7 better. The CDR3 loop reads CANSSLVPGTRHYEQYF. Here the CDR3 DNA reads TGTGCCAACAGTTCATTAGTCCCGGGGACAAGACACTACGAGCAGTACTTC.